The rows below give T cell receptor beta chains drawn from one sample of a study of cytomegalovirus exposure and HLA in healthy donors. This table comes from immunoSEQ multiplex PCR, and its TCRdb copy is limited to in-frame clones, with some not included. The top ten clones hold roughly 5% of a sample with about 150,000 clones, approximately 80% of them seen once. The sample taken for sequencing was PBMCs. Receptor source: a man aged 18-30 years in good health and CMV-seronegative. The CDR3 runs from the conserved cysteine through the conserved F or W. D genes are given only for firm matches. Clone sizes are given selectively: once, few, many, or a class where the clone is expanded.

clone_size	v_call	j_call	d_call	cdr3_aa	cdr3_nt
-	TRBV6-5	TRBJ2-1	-	CASSYSGGVYNEQFF	TGTGCCAGCAGTTACTCGGGGGGAGTGTACAATGAGCAGTTCTTC
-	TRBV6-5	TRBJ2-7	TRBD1	CASSAYRGGQYF	TGTGCCAGCAGTGCCTACAGGGGTGGGCAGTACTTC
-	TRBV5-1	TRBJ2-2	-	CASSLAWGRGTNTGELFF	TGCGCCAGCAGCTTGGCCTGGGGGCGGGGGACGAACACCGGGGAGCTGTTTTTT
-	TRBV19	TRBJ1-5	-	CASSIDEGMAGNQPQHF	TGTGCCAGTAGTATAGATGAAGGTATGGCGGGCAATCAGCCCCAGCATTTT
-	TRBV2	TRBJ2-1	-	CASSGLDSYNEQFF	TGTGCCAGCAGTGGACTAGACTCCTACAATGAGCAGTTCTTC
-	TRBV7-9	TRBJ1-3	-	CASSSWLTAGDTIYF	TGTGCCAGCAGCTCCTGGTTGACAGCTGGGGACACCATATATTTT
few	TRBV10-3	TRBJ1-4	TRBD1	CASGQGRNEKLFF	TGTGCCAGTGGACAGGGGAGGAATGAAAAACTGTTTTTT
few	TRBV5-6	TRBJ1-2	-	CASTRGAGGPGGYTF	TGTGCCAGCACCCGGGGGGCGGGGGGGCCGGGCGGCTACACCTTC
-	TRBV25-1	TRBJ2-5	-	CASSGSGGETQYF	TGTGCCAGCAGTGGGTCTGGGGGGGAGACCCAGTACTTC
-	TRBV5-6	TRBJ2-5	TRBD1	CASSQKTGFRETQYF	TGTGCCAGCAGCCAGAAGACAGGGTTTCGAGAGACCCAGTACTTC
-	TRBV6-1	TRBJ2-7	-	CASSEAWGLSYEQYF	TGTGCCAGCAGTGAAGCGTGGGGGCTCTCCTACGAGCAGTACTTC
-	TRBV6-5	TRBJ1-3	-	CASSSLSFSSGNTIYF	TGTGCCAGCAGTTCCCTAAGCTTTAGCTCTGGAAACACCATATATTTT
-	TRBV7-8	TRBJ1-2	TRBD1	CASSPGGGLDRSYGYTF	TGTGCCAGCAGCCCAGGAGGGGGTTTGGACAGGTCATACGGCTACACCTTC
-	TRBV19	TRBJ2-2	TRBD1	CASKVTGVNTGELFF	TGTGCCAGTAAAGTGACAGGGGTGAACACCGGGGAGCTGTTTTTT
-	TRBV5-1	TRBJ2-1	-	CASSLLEEQFF	TGCGCCAGCAGCTTGTTGGAGGAGCAGTTCTTC
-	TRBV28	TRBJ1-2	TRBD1	CASSPPLLQGARGYTF	TGTGCCAGCAGTCCACCTCTCCTACAGGGGGCACGGGGCTACACCTTC
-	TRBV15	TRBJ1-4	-	CATSRGEGFGAPKKLFF	TGTGCCACCAGCAGAGGGGAGGGGTTTGGTGCCCCGAAGAAACTGTTTTTT
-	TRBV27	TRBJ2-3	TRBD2	CASSHRRLAGVLDTQYF	TGTGCCAGCAGCCACCGTCGACTAGCGGGAGTTTTAGATACGCAGTATTTT
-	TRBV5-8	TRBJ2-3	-	CASSFQGNTQYF	TGTGCCAGCAGCTTCCAGGGAAATACGCAGTATTTT
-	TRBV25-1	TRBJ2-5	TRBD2	CASSESGLAGYFETQYF	TGTGCCAGCAGTGAATCTGGACTAGCGGGTTATTTTGAGACCCAGTACTTC
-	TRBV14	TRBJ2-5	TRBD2	CASSHVSGRDETQYF	TGTGCCAGCAGCCACGTTAGCGGGAGAGACGAGACCCAGTACTTC
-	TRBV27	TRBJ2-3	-	CASSFGRGSTDTQYF	TGTGCCAGCAGTTTTGGCAGGGGTTCGACAGATACGCAGTATTTT
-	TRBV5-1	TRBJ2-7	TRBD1	CASSLGQGAHEQYF	TGCGCCAGCAGCTTGGGACAGGGGGCCCACGAGCAGTACTTC
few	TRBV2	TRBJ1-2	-	CASSDWGREYYGYTF	TGTGCCAGCAGTGATTGGGGCAGGGAATACTATGGCTACACCTTC
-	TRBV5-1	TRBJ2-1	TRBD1	CASTRTTGQGVSNEQFF	TGCGCCAGCACCCGTACAACAGGACAGGGGGTTAGCAATGAGCAGTTCTTC
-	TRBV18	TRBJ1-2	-	CASSSDRNYGYTF	TGTGCCAGCTCATCCGACAGGAACTATGGCTACACCTTC
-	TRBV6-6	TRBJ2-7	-	CASTTPGNEQYF	TGTGCCAGCACCACCCCAGGAAACGAGCAGTACTTC
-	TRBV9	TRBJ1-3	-	CASSVGPLGRGWTIYF	TGTGCCAGCAGCGTAGGCCCCCTCGGAAGAGGTTGGACCATATATTTT
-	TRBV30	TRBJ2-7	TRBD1	CAWSETGGYEQYF	TGTGCCTGGAGTGAAACAGGGGGCTACGAGCAGTACTTC
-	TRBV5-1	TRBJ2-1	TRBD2	CATAGGSSYNEQFF	TGCGCCACAGCGGGAGGGAGCTCCTACAATGAGCAGTTCTTC
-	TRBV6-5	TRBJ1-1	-	CASSYGAVANTEAFF	TGTGCCAGCAGTTATGGGGCAGTGGCGAACACTGAAGCTTTCTTT
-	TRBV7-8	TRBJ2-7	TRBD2	CASTQTSGGEYEQYF	TGTGCCAGCACCCAGACTAGCGGGGGTGAATACGAGCAGTACTTC
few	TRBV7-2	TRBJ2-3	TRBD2	CASSVGPAGAASPSQYF	TGTGCCAGCAGCGTCGGACCAGCGGGGGCCGCCTCACCCTCGCAGTATTTT
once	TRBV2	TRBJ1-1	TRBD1	CASSEAQQGYTEAFF	TGTGCCAGCAGTGAAGCCCAACAGGGGTACACTGAAGCTTTCTTT
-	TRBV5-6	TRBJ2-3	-	CASSGGPGTTGHDTQYF	TGTGCCAGCAGCGGGGGCCCCGGGACTACGGGTCACGATACGCAGTATTTT
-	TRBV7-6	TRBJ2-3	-	CASSLELTDTQYF	TGTGCCAGCAGCTTAGAGCTCACAGATACGCAGTATTTT
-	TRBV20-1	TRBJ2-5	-	CSAPQGETQYF	TGCAGTGCTCCACAGGGTGAGACCCAGTACTTC
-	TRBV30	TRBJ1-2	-	CAWSSQGNTRDGYTF	TGTGCCTGGAGTAGCCAGGGGAACACCCGGGATGGCTACACCTTC
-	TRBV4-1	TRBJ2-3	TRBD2	CASSQQMAGGVGSTDTQYF	TGCGCCAGCAGCCAACAGATGGCGGGAGGCGTCGGGAGCACAGATACGCAGTATTTT
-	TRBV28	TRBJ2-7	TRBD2	CASSLKASGAYEQYF	TGTGCCAGCAGTTTAAAAGCTAGCGGGGCCTACGAGCAGTACTTC
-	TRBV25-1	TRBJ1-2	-	CASSSPPGYTF	TGTGCCAGCAGCTCCCCCCCTGGCTACACCTTC
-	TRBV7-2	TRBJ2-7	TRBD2	CASSPRWGGSSYEQYF	TGTGCCAGCAGCCCCCGTTGGGGGGGGAGCTCCTACGAGCAGTACTTC
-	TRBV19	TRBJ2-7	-	CASSKTHLIYEQYF	TGTGCCAGTAGTAAGACACACCTGATCTACGAGCAGTACTTC
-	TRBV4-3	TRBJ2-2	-	CASSQDEGVYRELFF	TGCGCCAGCAGCCAAGATGAAGGGGTCTACCGGGAGCTGTTTTTT
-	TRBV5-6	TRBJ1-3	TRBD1	CASSRASQGAGNTIYF	TGTGCCAGCAGCCGGGCAAGTCAGGGGGCTGGAAACACCATATATTTT
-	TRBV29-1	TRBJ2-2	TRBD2	CSVISGRSAGELFF	TGCAGCGTTATTAGCGGGAGATCAGCCGGGGAGCTGTTTTTT
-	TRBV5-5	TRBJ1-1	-	CASSLSPQGNTEAFF	TGTGCCAGCAGCTTGTCCCCGCAGGGGAACACTGAAGCTTTCTTT
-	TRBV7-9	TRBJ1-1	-	CASSLVPLTGANTEAFF	TGTGCCAGCAGCTTAGTTCCGTTGACAGGAGCAAACACTGAAGCTTTCTTT
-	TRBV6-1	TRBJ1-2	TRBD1	CASSEAGQAYYGYTF	TGTGCCAGCAGTGAAGCGGGACAGGCCTACTATGGCTACACCTTC
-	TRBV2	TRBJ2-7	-	CASSLQGRSSYEQYF	TGTGCCAGCAGCCTACAGGGTAGGAGCTCCTACGAGCAGTACTTC
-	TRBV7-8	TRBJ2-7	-	CASSLAPGHHEQYF	TGTGCCAGCAGCTTAGCTCCGGGACACCACGAGCAGTACTTC
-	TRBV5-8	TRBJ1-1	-	CASSWGWRGDTEAFF	TGTGCCAGCAGCTGGGGCTGGCGGGGGGACACTGAAGCTTTCTTT
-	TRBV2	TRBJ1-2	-	CASSEARGGNGYTF	TGTGCCAGCAGTGAAGCCCGTGGAGGGAATGGCTACACCTTC
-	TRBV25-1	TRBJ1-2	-	CASSESAGVLGGYTF	TGTGCCAGCAGTGAATCCGCAGGGGTTCTAGGAGGCTACACCTTC
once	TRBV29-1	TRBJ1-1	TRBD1	CSSDRAPFGAFF	TGCAGCTCTGACAGGGCACCTTTTGGAGCTTTCTTT